This is a list of T cell receptor beta chains from one sample in a study of blood T cell repertoires in COVID-19. Produced via immunoSEQ multiplex PCR; TCRdb's table is partial and in-frame only. Of approximately 400,000 clones listed, around four fifths are singletons. Sequenced: PBMCs or T cells enriched from blood (not recorded which). These receptors originate from a woman aged 45-59 years who had recovered from COVID-19. Each CDR3 is given with its conserved first and last residue. The D gene is left open where the match is weak. Clone size is given for some rows only: seen once, a few or many times, or a class if the clone is expanded.

D	V	size	J	DNA	CDR3
TRBD1	TRBV7-9	few	TRBJ1-2	TGTGCCAGCAGCTTAGGACAGGGAGGTCTCGAAGGCTACACCTTC	CASSLGQGGLEGYTF
TRBD2	TRBV19	NA	TRBJ2-1	TGTGCCAGTAGTATTGATCCGGGGACTAGTGAGTTCTTC	CASSIDPGTSEFF
TRBD1	TRBV15	NA	TRBJ1-5	TGTGCCACCAGCAGGACAGGGAATAATCAGCCCCAGCATTTT	CATSRTGNNQPQHF
NA	TRBV6-5	NA	TRBJ2-2	TGTGCCAGCAGTTGGGAAAGGGGCGTCGCCGGGGAGCTGTTTTTT	CASSWERGVAGELFF
NA	TRBV18	NA	TRBJ1-1	TGTGCCAGCTCCCTCAACGGACAGACGAACACTGAAGCTTTCTTT	CASSLNGQTNTEAFF
NA	TRBV19	NA	TRBJ1-5	TGTGCCAGTAGTACACTACAGGGTCAAGGAGTAAATCAGCCCCAGCATTTT	CASSTLQGQGVNQPQHF
TRBD1	TRBV7-2	NA	TRBJ2-1	TGTGCCAGCAGCCACCGGGACAGGGGACAATGGGGCGATGAGCAGTTCTTC	CASSHRDRGQWGDEQFF
TRBD2	TRBV30	few	TRBJ2-7	TGTGCCTGGACCGCCGGGGGGACTCGGACGGGCGAGCAGTACTTC	CAWTAGGTRTGEQYF
NA	TRBV6-2/TRBV6-3	NA	TRBJ2-3	TGTGCCAGCAGTCTCGGGGTGATAGCATCAGATACGCAGTATTTT	CASSLGVIASDTQYF
TRBD1	TRBV7-8	NA	TRBJ2-2	TGTGCCAGCAGCTTAAGGGGACAGGGTATCACCGGGGAGCTGTTTTTT	CASSLRGQGITGELFF
TRBD1	TRBV5-1	NA	TRBJ2-7	TGCGCCAGCAGCTTGGGCGGACAGGGCCCTAACGAGCAGTACTTC	CASSLGGQGPNEQYF
TRBD1	TRBV29-1	once	TRBJ2-7	TGCAGCTGCCGGCGCGACAGGGCTTACGAGCAGTACTTC	CSCRRDRAYEQYF
NA	TRBV9	NA	TRBJ1-4	TGTGCCAGCAGCGTAGGGCAGATAAATGAAAAACTGTTTTTT	CASSVGQINEKLFF
TRBD1	TRBV7-2	NA	TRBJ2-2	TGTGCCAGCAGCTTAACCCCCGGGACAGGGGGCACCGGGGAGCTGTTTTTT	CASSLTPGTGGTGELFF
NA	TRBV3-1/TRBV3-2	NA	TRBJ1-2	TGTGCCAGCAGCCAATACTCAGACAGGCCCTCCGGCTACACCTTC	CASSQYSDRPSGYTF
TRBD1	TRBV6-2/TRBV6-3	NA	TRBJ1-1	TGTGCCAGCAGCGCAGGGAGGCACAGGGGAACTAACACTGAAGCTTTCTTT	CASSAGRHRGTNTEAFF
NA	TRBV30	NA	TRBJ1-1	TGTGCCGGGGAAGGGGAGAACACTGAAGCTTTCTTT	CAGEGENTEAFF
NA	TRBV28	NA	TRBJ1-4	TGTGCCAGCAGTGGCCCCCCTAATGAAAAACTGTTTTTT	CASSGPPNEKLFF
NA	TRBV27	NA	TRBJ1-5	TGTGCCAGCAGTCCGGGGGGTTTCGGGCCCCAGCATTTT	CASSPGGFGPQHF
TRBD1	TRBV6-6	NA	TRBJ1-5	TGTGCCAGCAGCCAGGGACAGCGCAATCAGCCCCAGCATTTT	CASSQGQRNQPQHF
NA	TRBV19	NA	TRBJ2-3	TGTGCCAGTAGTCCCCTCGGGCGGGGCCGCACAGATACGCAGTATTTT	CASSPLGRGRTDTQYF
TRBD1	TRBV6-5	NA	TRBJ1-4	TGTGCCAGCAGTTACGAACCTCGGACAGGGATAGAAAAACTGTTTTTT	CASSYEPRTGIEKLFF
NA	TRBV4-1	NA	TRBJ1-1	TGCGCCAGCAGCCAGTCGACAGTTCCCTCTGAAGCTTTCTTT	CASSQSTVPSEAFF
NA	TRBV27	NA	TRBJ1-5	TGTGCCAGCAGTTTACAGGGAGGTTTTGGCAATCAGCCCCAGCATTTT	CASSLQGGFGNQPQHF